Listed here is a single TCR beta chain. No cognate antigen has been identified for it. The sample holds no much larger clone one base away, and base qualities are not on file. The data were obtained in a study of response to subunit inactivated influenza vaccine listed by TCRdb under 2018. Some background on the complete study: To follow how T cells responded to a trivalent subunit inactivated influenza vaccine, the researchers relied on deep quantitative profiling of the T cell receptor repertoire. The paper's findings and limits, for the study overall: The authors suggested that each seasonal influenza vaccination may recruit only a limited number of new T cells.

Looking up the germline V gene yields CDR1 SGHRS and CDR2 YFSETQ. From the cysteine up to the phenylalanine, the CDR3 has a length of 15 residues. Only the CDR3 DNA is retained, 45 bases long and in frame from the first base. V drops 4 bases and J drops 8 bases, leaving 19 bases in between. Libraries were constructed by RT-PCR. These reads were obtained on an Illumina HiSeq 2500. TCRdb itself trimmed the public reads at Q25 with fastp, ran MiXCR and retained productive beta chains. Duplicate CDR3 protein sequences are folded into a single record with the most common DNA and genes. In all, the sample holds 500,000 to 600,000 distinct CDR3 sequences, and about 14% of those were seen once. In total, the top ten clones hold around 10% of the sample.

The TCR comes from a middle-aged man who received an inactivated influenza vaccine. Donor details come from another sample of the same person, matched by shared clones. The sequencing used PBMCs from blood, collected roughly 13 days after vaccination. The chain joins TRBV5-1 to TRBJ2-1; TRBD2 could be the D gene, as 7 bases match. The base sequence is TGCGCCAGCAGCCCAGGGTGGGGGGGCTTCGATGAGCAGTTCTTC. Translated, it reads CASSPGWGGFDEQFF.